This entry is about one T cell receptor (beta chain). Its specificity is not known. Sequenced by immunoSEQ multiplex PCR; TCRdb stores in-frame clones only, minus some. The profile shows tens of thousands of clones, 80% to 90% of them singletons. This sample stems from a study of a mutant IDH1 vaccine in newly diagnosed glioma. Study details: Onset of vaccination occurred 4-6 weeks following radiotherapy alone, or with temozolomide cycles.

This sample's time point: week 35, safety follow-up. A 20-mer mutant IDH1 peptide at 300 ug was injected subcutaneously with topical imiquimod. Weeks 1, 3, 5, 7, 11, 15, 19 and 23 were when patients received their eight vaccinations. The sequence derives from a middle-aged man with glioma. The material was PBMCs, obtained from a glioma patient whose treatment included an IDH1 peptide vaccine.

The CDR3 region is CASSRRTGPGRTEAFF. The CDR3 bases are TGCGCCAGCAGCCGAAGGACAGGTCCGGGAAGAACTGAAGCTTTCTTT. The V and J genes are TRBV4-1 and TRBJ1-1; 7 nucleotides match TRBD1. After removal of 4 bases from V and 5 bases from J, the junction contained 13 bases not matched to a gene. The germline gives CDR1 MGHRA, CDR2 YSYEKL. The CDR3 is 16 amino acids.